This entry lists 4 T cell receptor beta chains sequenced from one sample in a study of shared clonotypes between healthy human individuals. Here immunoSEQ multiplex PCR was the method, and the copy in TCRdb shows in-frame clones only, minus some. This sample yields hundreds of thousands of clones, of which 90% to 95% are seen a single time; about 0.11% belongs to the top ten. Terminally differentiated effector memory CD45RA+ cells were excluded from the naive CD8 cells, which were CD45RO-negative and positively selected for CCR7. What was sequenced was naive CD8+ T cells sorted from blood. The receptors originated from a woman aged 25-40 years in good health.

The chain combines TRBV2 with TRBJ1-2, with TRBD1 matching 8 bases. V gave up 2 bases and J gave up 3 bases; unmatched junction bases: 5. CDR1 and CDR2 from the germline V gene are SNHLY and FYNNEI. The CDR3 length is 15 residues. The CDR3 loop is CASSESGGADYGYTF. The CDR3 bases are TGTGCCAGCAGTGAATCAGGGGGCGCAGACTATGGCTACACCTTC.

This clone was detected only once. The rearrangement joins TRBV6-5 to TRBJ2-3; 9 bases fit TRBD2. Germline CDR1 MNHEY, CDR2 SVGAGI. This CDR3 comprises 15 residues. Losses at the gene ends were 6 bases for V and 5 bases for J; bases not matched to a gene: 9. The CDR3 DNA reads TGTGCCAGCAGCCTCGGGCGGGAGGGGATAGATACGCAGTATTTT. This encodes CASSLGREGIDTQYF.

The chain has TRBV5-5 and TRBJ1-5, with 8 bases that match TRBD1. Germline CDR1 SGHKS, CDR2 YYEKEE (reference sequence). The CDR3 extends over 17 amino acids. Germline trimming cut 4 bases from V and 8 bases from J; bases unmatched to any gene: 17. CDR3 region: CASSPDRESQNWEPQHF. In DNA form, the CDR3 reads TGTGCCAGCAGCCCGGACAGGGAAAGTCAAAATTGGGAGCCCCAGCATTTT. The full variable domain, with the rest looked up from reference TRBV5-5 and TRBJ1-5, is DAGVTQSPTHLIKTRGQQVTLRCSPISGHKSVSWYQQVLGQGPQFIFQYYEKEERGRGNFPDRFSARQFPNYSSELNVNALLLGDSALYLCASSPDRESQNWEPQHFGDGTRLSIL.

J is TRBJ2-1 and V is TRBV15, with 7 bases aligning to TRBD1. Germline loops: CDR1 LNHNV, CDR2 YYDKDF (reference sequence). The CDR3 has 16 amino acids. Unmatched junction bases numbered 11, after V lost 3 bases and J lost 6 bases. The CDR3 loop reads CATSSSRDRVLNEQFF. The CDR3 nucleotides read TGTGCCACCAGCAGTTCTAGGGACAGAGTCCTCAATGAGCAGTTCTTC.